This is a list of T cell receptor beta chains from one sample in a study of T cells in Graves' hyperthyroidism and ophthalmopathy. A single record per CDR3 protein comes from TCRdb applying MiXCR to the multiplex PCR reads. This table has approximately 610,000 distinct CDR3 sequences, about 14% appearing once. The specimen was blood. All receptors derive from a woman between 40 and 55 years old with Graves' ophthalmopathy. Both conserved end residues are trimmed from each CDR3.

TRBV11-1	TRBJ2-7	ASSPPGLAASYEQY
TRBV2	TRBJ2-5	ASRGTGAETQY
TRBV11-2	TRBJ2-7	ASSSPSGLSYEQY
TRBV7-6	TRBJ2-7	ASSSEGLGTQTYEQY
TRBV7-2	TRBJ2-7	ASSERLAGGGEQY
TRBV12-3/TRBV12-4	TRBJ2-5	ASSEPVGLAGASLETQY
TRBV7-8	TRBJ2-7	ASSPRTGTFSEQY
TRBV6-1	TRBJ2-5	ASSRTSGRGGETQY
TRBV24-1	TRBJ1-2	ATSTNRGLDYGYT
TRBV29-1	TRBJ1-1	SVEPSRGMNTEAF
TRBV9	TRBJ2-6	ASSALGGGANVLT